This TCR beta chain was documented in a study of brain metastases from non-small cell lung cancer. TCRdb's copy holds only in-frame clones and misses some; the assay was immunoSEQ multiplex PCR. Found here are 14,000 to 15,000 clones, about four fifths of them singletons; the top ten hold around 7.6%. Whole-study findings and limits: TCR repertoires overlapped largely between brain metastases and matched primaries.

V dropped 0 bases and J dropped 4 bases, with 10 bases sitting between them. Germline V lookup: CDR1 SGHDT, CDR2 YYEEEE. The CDR3 covers 14 residues. As regards this clone: What it recognizes is unknown.

Sequenced sample: primary lung tumor tissue. The source of this sequence is a donor aged 40 or over with non-small cell lung cancer. V and J are TRBV5-6 and TRBJ1-1; D gene unclear. The CDR3, as DNA: TGTGCCAGCAGCTTGGTCGCCAGGATCACTGAAGCTTTCTTT. It encodes CASSLVARITEAFF.